Shown below are 32 T cell receptor beta chains from a single sample sequenced in a study of blood T cell repertoires in COVID-19. Sequenced by immunoSEQ multiplex PCR; TCRdb stores in-frame clones only, minus some. The sample includes 100,000 to 150,000 clones, about 83% of them seen just once. The sample comprised peripheral blood. The source of these receptors is a man aged 60-69 years with acute or convalescent COVID-19.

The genes are TRBV28 and TRBJ1-6, with 7 bases lining up with TRBD1. The CDR3 totals 15 residues. Germline-derived CDR1 and CDR2 are MDHEN and SYDVKM. Germline trimming cut 6 bases from V and 7 bases from J; bases unmatched to any gene: 9. This chain's CDR3 is CASRGRQGKNSPLHF. DNA for the CDR3: TGTGCCAGCAGGGGAAGACAGGGTAAAAATTCACCCCTCCACTTT.

The V and J genes are TRBV24-1 and TRBJ2-1, with 7 positions matching TRBD1. The CDR3 spans 17 residues. V was pared by 3 bases and J by 3 bases, with 10 bases of the junction left unmatched. Germline lookup yields CDR1 KGHDR and CDR2 SFDVKD. CDR3 amino acids: CATSDEKGGGGYNEQFF. CDR3 DNA sequence: TGTGCCACCAGTGATGAGAAAGGGGGCGGCGGCTACAATGAGCAGTTCTTC.

The V gene is TRBV7-8, the J gene TRBJ1-2, with TRBD1 as a possible D gene (5 bases). V was shortened by 1 base and J by 1 base, with 10 bases between the two germline ends. Germline V gene sequence: CDR1 SGHVS, CDR2 FQNEAQ. This CDR3 is 15 amino acids long. The DNA of the CDR3 is TGTGCCAGCAGCTTAGACAGGATATATAACTATGGCTACACCTTC. This gives the protein CASSLDRIYNYGYTF.

A single count supports this clone. The CDR3 loop is CASSGGQGRPYNEQFF. In DNA, the CDR3 is TGTGCCAGCAGCGGGGGACAGGGGAGGCCCTACAATGAGCAGTTCTTC. The chain recombines TRBV9 with TRBJ2-1; the match to TRBD1 covers 10 bases. J gave up 2 bases and V 3 bases, and 5 bases lay outside the gene matches. Per germline, CDR1 SGDLS and CDR2 YYNGEE. The CDR3 runs 16 residues.

The chain couples TRBV7-9 to TRBJ1-1; no firm D call. The V gene lost 5 bases and the J gene lost 2 bases, with 15 bases spanning the gap. The CDR3 consists of 15 residues. CDR1 SEHNR and CDR2 FQNEAQ come from the germline V gene (reference sequence). The CDR3 DNA reads as TGTGCCAGCAGCCCCGGGGAACGGGGAAACACTGAAGCTTTCTTT. Translated: CASSPGERGNTEAFF.

V is TRBV5-8 and J is TRBJ2-5; a possible D gene is TRBD2 (7 bases). CDR3 length: 14 amino acids. Trimming took 1 base from V and 3 from J, leaving 10 bases between them. Germline V gene lookup returns CDR1 SGHTS and CDR2 YDEGEE. CDR3 coding DNA: TGTGCCAGCAGCTTGTGGGGGGGCGAAGAGACCCAGTACTTC. Encoded protein: CASSLWGGEETQYF.

The rearrangement uses TRBV2 and TRBJ2-7; the match to TRBD2 covers 9 bases. This CDR3 comprises 15 residues. Germline assignment: CDR1 SNHLY and CDR2 FYNNEI. Trimming at V came to 6 bases and at J to 2 bases, leaving 8 bases not matched to a gene. The CDR3 DNA is TGTGCCAGCAGGGCGGGACTAGCCAATACCTACGAGCAGTACTTC. This gives the protein CASRAGLANTYEQYF.

The chain is built from TRBV11-3 and TRBJ2-3, with 8 bases aligning to TRBD1. CDR1 is SGHNT, CDR2 YENEEA, per germline. Germline trimming cut 5 bases from V and 1 base from J; bases unmatched to any gene: 5. There are 15 residues in the CDR3. CDR3 in DNA: TGTGCCAGCAGCCGTTCGACAGGGGGCACAGATACGCAGTATTTT. This codes for CASSRSTGGTDTQYF. The full variable domain, its missing parts supplied by reference TRBV11-3 and TRBJ2-3, is EAGVVQSPRYKIIEKKQPVAFWCNPISGHNTLYWYLQNLGQGPELLIRYENEEAVDDSQLPKDRFSAERLKGVDSTLKIQPAELGDSAVYLCASSRSTGGTDTQYFGPGTRLTVL.

The rearrangement uses TRBV28 and TRBJ1-5, with unresolved D. Deletions cut 2 bases from V and 6 bases from J, with 17 bases between. The CDR3 length is 16 residues. The germline V gene encodes CDR1 MDHEN and CDR2 SYDVKM. CDR3 amino acids: CASSLRDVGRGQPQHF. CDR3 nucleotide sequence: TGTGCCAGCAGTTTAAGGGATGTAGGGCGGGGTCAGCCCCAGCATTTT.

The J gene is TRBJ2-1, the V gene TRBV7-3; tentatively, D is TRBD2 (7 bases). The CDR3 length is 13 residues. Germline V CDR1 and CDR2: SGHTA, FQGTGA. The V end lost 1 base, the J end lost 15 bases, and 16 bases lay between the germline ends. CDR3: CASSLSAHGGLFF. CDR3 coding DNA: TGTGCCAGCAGCTTAAGTGCCCACGGGGGGCTGTTCTTC.

Here the CDR3 reads CASSRGGGEKLFF. DNA for the CDR3: TGTGCCAGCAGCCGCGGTGGCGGGGAAAAACTGTTTTTT. V is TRBV4-2 and J is TRBJ1-4; unclear D gene. The CDR3 length is 13 residues. CDR1 and CDR2 (germline): LGHNA, YNFKEQ. The V and J ends lost 4 bases and 8 bases respectively, with 11 bases between them.

This clone showed up just once. The chain employs TRBV7-3 and TRBJ2-3; 16 bases map to TRBD2. The CDR3 runs 16 residues. J lost 5 bases, V lost 4 bases, and 3 bases had no gene match. From germline, CDR1 is SGHTA and CDR2 FQGTGA. CDR3 coding DNA: TGTGCCAGCAGCTGGGGACTAGCGGGAGGGGGAGATACGCAGTATTTT. Amino acid sequence: CASSWGLAGGGDTQYF. Based on the CDR3 plus reference TRBV7-3 and TRBJ2-3, the full variable domain is GAGVSQTPSNKVTEKGKYVELRCDPISGHTALYWYRQSLGQGPEFLIYFQGTGAADDSGLPNDRFFAVRPEGSVSTLKIQRTERGDSAVYLCASSWGLAGGGDTQYFGPGTRLTVL.

This clone was observed a handful of times. The chain recombines TRBV7-9 with TRBJ2-7; unclear D gene. This CDR3 has 12 amino acids. Per the germline V gene, CDR1 is SEHNR and CDR2 is FQNEAQ (reference sequence). V lost 5 bases to trimming and J lost 6 bases, with 11 bases between them. CDR3 protein: CASSPHPGEQYF. Written as DNA, the CDR3 is TGTGCCAGCAGCCCCCACCCGGGCGAGCAGTACTTC.

The rearrangement joins TRBV19 to TRBJ1-1, with D tentatively TRBD1 (5 bases). Germline CDR1 LNHDA, CDR2 SQIVND (reference sequence). Trimming shortened V by 4 bases and J by 4 bases, and 16 bases separated the two germline ends. The CDR3 is made up of 15 amino acids. The CDR3 here is CASSTPGGIITEAFF. The CDR3 nucleotides read TGTGCCAGTAGTACCCCCGGGGGGATCATCACTGAAGCTTTCTTT.

The rearrangement links TRBV2 to TRBJ1-2; D ambiguous. V gave up 6 bases and J gave up 8 bases, with 19 bases separating them. The CDR3 extends over 14 amino acids. Germline V gives CDR1 SNHLY, CDR2 FYNNEI. The CDR3 loop is CASSTDGAGGGYTF. The CDR3 bases are TGTGCCAGCAGCACGGACGGAGCCGGCGGGGGCTACACCTTC.

The chain uses TRBV7-4 and TRBJ2-7; D may be TRBD2 (7 bases). This CDR3 comprises 19 residues. In germline, CDR1 is SGHVT, CDR2 SQSDAQ. V lost 1 base, J lost 2 bases, and 24 bases lay in between. The DNA for the CDR3 is TGTGCCAGCAGCTTAGAAGGTCCAGGGGATCCAGCGGGACCCTACGAGCAGTACTTC. Its protein product is CASSLEGPGDPAGPYEQYF.

The chain carries TRBV27 and TRBJ1-4; D gene unclear. Germline V lookup: CDR1 MNHEY, CDR2 SMNVEV (reference sequence). This CDR3 has 15 amino acids. Trimming shortened V by 4 bases and J by 0 bases, and 9 bases separated the two germline ends. CDR3 region: CASSSYGTTNEKLFF. The DNA for the CDR3 is TGTGCCAGCAGTTCGTACGGTACAACTAATGAAAAACTGTTTTTT.

This chain joins TRBV27 and TRBJ1-6; no reliable D call. The CDR3 is made up of 14 amino acids. Per germline, CDR1 MNHEY and CDR2 SMNVEV (reference sequence). V was trimmed by 4 bases and J by 8 bases, leaving 12 bases between them. CDR3: CASSYWYEDSPLHF. The CDR3, as DNA: TGTGCCAGCAGTTATTGGTACGAGGATTCACCCCTCCACTTT.

The J gene is TRBJ1-2, the V gene TRBV15; D not resolved. Looked up from germline, CDR1 is LNHNV and CDR2 is YYDKDF (reference sequence). CDR3 length: 14 residues. The V gene lost 0 bases and the J gene lost 4 bases, with 9 bases spanning the gap. In nucleotides, the CDR3 is TGTGCCACCAGCAGAGATCGGGGTGGCTATGGCTACACCTTC. The encoded protein is CATSRDRGGYGYTF.

Worth noting for this clone: The same CDR3 is also encoded by other DNA sequences in this sample. The CDR3 DNA sequence: TGTGCCAGCAGCAGAGGCCTCCAAGAGACCCAGTACTTC. This sequence encodes CASSRGLQETQYF. This rearrangement joins TRBV14 to TRBJ2-5, with D unclear. This CDR3 contains 13 residues. Germline loops: CDR1 SGHDN, CDR2 FVKESK. V was pared by 5 bases and J by 1 base, with 8 bases between.

V is TRBV30 and J is TRBJ1-2; the D gene is possibly TRBD1 (5 bases). Germline assignment: CDR1 GTSNPN and CDR2 SVGIG (reference sequence). Between the trimmed V and J ends, which lost 3 bases and 3 bases, there was a span of 17 bases. This CDR3 region has 15 residues. CDR3 in amino acids: CAWSPGHPSDYGYTF. CDR3 nucleotide sequence: TGTGCCTGGAGCCCCGGACACCCCTCAGACTATGGCTACACCTTC.

The rearrangement uses TRBV5-1 and TRBJ2-3; TRBD2 aligns across 8 bases. Germline values: CDR1 SGHRS, CDR2 YFSETQ. V shed 2 bases and J 5 bases; nucleotides not matched to a gene: 7. This CDR3 has 15 residues. DNA of the CDR3: TGCGCCAGCAGCTTCGAGGGTCTAGCGGGAGATACGCAGTATTTT. It encodes CASSFEGLAGDTQYF. Variable domain in full (rest from reference TRBV5-1 and TRBJ2-3): KAGVTQTPRYLIKTRGQQVTLSCSPISGHRSVSWYQQTPGQGLQFLFEYFSETQRNKGNFPGRFSGRQFSNSRSEMNVSTLELGDSALYLCASSFEGLAGDTQYFGPGTRLTVL.

The V gene is TRBV4-1, the J gene TRBJ2-5, with 13 bases fitting TRBD2. Trimming took 1 base from V and 1 from J; bases not matched to a gene: 3. This CDR3 spans 17 amino acids. Germline V gene lookup returns CDR1 MGHRA and CDR2 YSYEKL. The CDR3 DNA reads as TGCGCCAGCAGCCAAGGGGGGACTAGCGGGGCCCAAGAGACCCAGTACTTC. This gives the protein CASSQGGTSGAQETQYF.

The CDR3 here is CASSPRLAGEWYEQYF. The DNA for the CDR3 is TGTGCCAGCTCACCACGCCTAGCGGGAGAATGGTACGAGCAGTACTTC. The rearrangement uses TRBV18 and TRBJ2-7, with 10 nucleotides matching TRBD2. CDR3 size: 16 residues. Germline CDR1 KGHSH, CDR2 LQKENI. V lost 1 base, J lost 4 bases, and 7 bases stayed unmatched.

V is TRBV28 and J is TRBJ2-7; tentatively, D is TRBD2 (7 bases). Trimming took 7 bases from V and 6 from J, leaving 19 bases between them. The CDR3 runs to 14 residues. Germline CDR1 and CDR2: MDHEN and SYDVKM. The CDR3 sequence: CASTLQRGAVEQYF. Written as DNA, the CDR3 is TGTGCCAGCACCCTACAACGGGGGGCAGTCGAGCAGTACTTC.

The chain combines TRBV7-8 with TRBJ1-1; 9 bases are shared with TRBD1. V trimming: 5 bases; J trimming: 6 bases; junction bases outside the gene matches: 7. The CDR3 contains 14 residues. Germline lookup yields CDR1 SGHVS and CDR2 FQNEAQ. In nucleotides, the CDR3 is TGTGCCAGCAGCCTTTCTACAGGGGGCGCTGAAGCTTTCTTT. It yields the protein CASSLSTGGAEAFF.

The chain combines TRBV21-1 with TRBJ1-2; the table's TRBD1 call for D was not verified on the DNA. TRBV21-1 is listed as a pseudogene. The CDR3 covers 14 residues. The CDR3 DNA reads TGTGCCAGCAGCAAAGTGACAAAGGGGTATGGCTACACCTTC. Translating it yields CASSKVTKGYGYTF.

The chain has TRBV6-5 and TRBJ1-1; possibly TRBD1 for D (5 bases). Germline assignment: CDR1 MNHEY and CDR2 SVGAGI. The CDR3 is 13 amino acids. Trimming pared 10 bases from V and 4 bases from J, leaving 16 bases between. CDR3 sequence reads: CATGVKGTTEAFF. In DNA, the CDR3 is TGTGCCACGGGGGTAAAGGGGACCACTGAAGCTTTCTTT.

This clone was picked up one time. This chain links TRBV6-5 with TRBJ2-7; 12 bases are shared with TRBD2. Germline CDR1 reads MNHEY; CDR2 reads SVGAGI. V trimming: 2 bases; J trimming: 5 bases; junction bases outside the gene matches: 7. The CDR3 length is 16 residues. This chain's CDR3 is CASSYRRLAGAHEQYF. The CDR3 DNA follows: TGTGCCAGCAGTTACCGCCGACTAGCGGGAGCCCACGAGCAGTACTTC.

J is TRBJ1-1 and V is TRBV18; no clear D gene. The CDR3 is 14 amino acids. Trimming pared 3 bases from V and 1 base from J, leaving 9 bases between. CDR1 is KGHSH, CDR2 LQKENI, per germline. The CDR3 region is CASSPAAWNTEAFF. The CDR3 coding sequence is TGTGCCAGCTCACCGGCGGCTTGGAACACTGAAGCTTTCTTT.

The rearrangement links TRBV6-2 or TRBV6-3 to TRBJ2-7; 8 bases match TRBD1. The germline V gene encodes CDR1 MNHEY and CDR2 SVGEGT. There are 14 residues in the CDR3. V lost 1 base, J lost 5 bases, and 4 bases stayed unmatched. CDR3 DNA sequence: TGTGCCAGCAGTTACTTCGCCAGGGGGCACGAGCAGTACTTC. This gives the protein CASSYFARGHEQYF.

V is TRBV6-2 or TRBV6-3 and J is TRBJ2-3; the match to TRBD2 covers 11 bases. The CDR3 covers 17 residues. Germline V gene data show CDR1 as MNHEY and CDR2 as SVGEGT. V trimming: 4 bases; J trimming: 1 base; junction bases outside the gene matches: 7. The CDR3 loop is CASSSRLAGYGTDTQYF. In DNA form, the CDR3 reads TGTGCCAGCAGTTCCCGACTAGCGGGATATGGCACAGATACGCAGTATTTT.